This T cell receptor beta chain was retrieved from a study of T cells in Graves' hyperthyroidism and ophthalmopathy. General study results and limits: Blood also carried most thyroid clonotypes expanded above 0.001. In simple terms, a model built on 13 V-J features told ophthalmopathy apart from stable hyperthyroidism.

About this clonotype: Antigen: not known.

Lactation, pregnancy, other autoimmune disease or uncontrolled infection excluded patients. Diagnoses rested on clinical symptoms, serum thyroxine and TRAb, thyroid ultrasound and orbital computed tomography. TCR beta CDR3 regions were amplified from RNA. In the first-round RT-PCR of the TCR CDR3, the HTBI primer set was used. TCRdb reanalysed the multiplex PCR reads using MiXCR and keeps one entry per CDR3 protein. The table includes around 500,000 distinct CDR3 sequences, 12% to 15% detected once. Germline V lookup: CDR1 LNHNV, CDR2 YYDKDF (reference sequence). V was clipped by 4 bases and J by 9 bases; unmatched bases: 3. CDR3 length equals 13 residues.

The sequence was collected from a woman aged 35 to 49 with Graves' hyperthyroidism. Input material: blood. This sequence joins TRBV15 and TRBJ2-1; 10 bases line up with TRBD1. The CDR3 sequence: CATSIRDRGEQFF. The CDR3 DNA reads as TGTGCCACCAGCATCCGGGACAGGGGTGAGCAGTTCTTC.